A selection of T cell receptor beta chains follows, all from one sample in a study of persistence of HIV-infected CD4 T cells. Assay used: immunoSEQ multiplex PCR; TCRdb lists only in-frame clones, some missing. The table includes 25,000 to 30,000 clones, over 65% detected once. These receptors are not linked to any known antigen. The sample was CD4+ T cells sorted from PBMCs after roughly 20-hour stimulation, taken from a patient who received antiretroviral therapy. The receptor source for this set is an adult woman with HIV who was CMV-seropositive. The CDR3 runs from the conserved cysteine through the conserved F or W. Each record gives: D gene, V gene, clone size, J gene, CDR3 DNA, CDR3 protein. D genes are given only for firm matches. The listing skips clone size in some rows; elsewhere it reads once, few, many or a size class.

NA	TRBV19	few	TRBJ1-5	TGTGCCAGTAGTATCGGGGGGTTCGGCAATCAGCCCCAGCATTTT	CASSIGGFGNQPQHF
NA	TRBV30	NA	TRBJ1-4	TGTGCCTGGAGTGTAGGGCCTGCAACTAATGAAAAACTGTTTTTT	CAWSVGPATNEKLFF
NA	TRBV5-1	NA	TRBJ2-6	TGCGCCAGCAGCTTGGAATCTTCCTCTGGGGCCAACGTCCTGACTTTC	CASSLESSSGANVLTF
NA	TRBV3-1/TRBV3-2	few	TRBJ1-3	TGTGCCAGCAGCCAAGGCGGGGGCTCTGGAAACACCATATATTTT	CASSQGGGSGNTIYF
NA	TRBV5-4	few	TRBJ1-1	TGTGCCAGCAGCGGAGCCCGGGGGGGGAACACTGAAGCTTTCTTT	CASSGARGGNTEAFF
NA	TRBV10-3	once	TRBJ1-1	TGTGCCATCAGTGACAGGGGAGGCACTGAAGCTTTCTTT	CAISDRGGTEAFF
NA	TRBV7-8	NA	TRBJ2-1	TGTGCCAGCAGCCCATACAATGAGCAGTTCTTC	CASSPYNEQFF
NA	TRBV30	NA	TRBJ1-1	TGTGCCTGGACCCCAGGCTACACTGAAGCTTTCTTT	CAWTPGYTEAFF
TRBD1	TRBV5-5	NA	TRBJ1-1	TGTGCCAGCAGCTTTGAGGCCGGGACAGTCACTGAAGCTTTCTTT	CASSFEAGTVTEAFF
TRBD1	TRBV7-3	NA	TRBJ1-1	TGTGCCAGCAGCTTCTCTCCGAGGAGGGACAGGGGTATGAACACTGAAGCTTTCTTT	CASSFSPRRDRGMNTEAFF
NA	TRBV29-1	NA	TRBJ1-5	TGCAGCGTTCGAGGCGGAAATAGCAATCAGCCCCAGCATTTT	CSVRGGNSNQPQHF
NA	TRBV5-4	NA	TRBJ1-1	TGTGCCAGCAGCTTGGAGCAGTACGGCACTGAAGCTTTCTTT	CASSLEQYGTEAFF
NA	TRBV5-1	NA	TRBJ2-5	TGCGCCAGCAGCTTGGGACAGGGAGGCCAAGAGACCCAGTACTTC	CASSLGQGGQETQYF
NA	TRBV6-6	once	TRBJ2-6	TGTGCCAGCAGTTCCGCCGCCTCTGGGGCCAACGTCCTGACTTTC	CASSSAASGANVLTF
TRBD2	TRBV7-2	NA	TRBJ2-1	TGTGCCAGCAGCCTACTGCGCGGGGGGTACAATGAGCAGTTCTTC	CASSLLRGGYNEQFF
NA	TRBV5-1	NA	TRBJ2-4	TGCGCCAGCAGCTTGGAAACGAGACAGGACATTCAGTACTTC	CASSLETRQDIQYF
TRBD1	TRBV10-3	NA	TRBJ1-1	TGTGCCATCACCGGGACAGGGTCTTCTACTGAAGCTTTCTTT	CAITGTGSSTEAFF
TRBD1	TRBV7-6	few	TRBJ2-2	TGTGCCAGCAGCTTTAGGACAGGGGATGGGGAGCTGTTTTTT	CASSFRTGDGELFF
TRBD1	TRBV19	NA	TRBJ2-1	TGTGCCAGTAGTATTAGGGACAGGGTTAACAATGAGCAGTTCTTC	CASSIRDRVNNEQFF
TRBD1	TRBV15	NA	TRBJ1-4	TGTGCCACCAGCAGGGACAGGGAACCGTTTTTT	CATSRDREPFF
TRBD2	TRBV7-6	NA	TRBJ2-7	TGTGCCAGCAGCTTTGGGACTAGCGGGGTCCCCGAGCAGTACTTC	CASSFGTSGVPEQYF
TRBD1	TRBV7-9	NA	TRBJ1-5	TGTGCCAGCAGCTCTTTCTCGACAGGGGGGTTAGAGCCCCAGCATTTT	CASSSFSTGGLEPQHF
TRBD2	TRBV3-1/TRBV3-2	NA	TRBJ2-1	TGTGCCAGCAGCACACCGGGACTACTTAACAATGAGCAGTTCTTC	CASSTPGLLNNEQFF
NA	TRBV5-1	NA	TRBJ2-3	TGCGCCAGCAGCTTACAGGGAGGGCGAACAGATACGCAGTATTTT	CASSLQGGRTDTQYF
TRBD1	TRBV5-1	NA	TRBJ2-1	TGCGCCAGCAGCTTGGTAAGACAGGGCAATGAGCAGTTCTTC	CASSLVRQGNEQFF
NA	TRBV5-1	NA	TRBJ2-3	TGCGCCAGCAGGCTTCTAGGAGGGAGCACAGATACGCAGTATTTT	CASRLLGGSTDTQYF
NA	TRBV15	NA	TRBJ2-5	TGTGCCACCAGCAGAGATTTCGGAAACCAAGAGACCCAGTACTTC	CATSRDFGNQETQYF
NA	TRBV18	NA	TRBJ2-5	TGTGCCAGCTCACCTGGGGCGGCACAAGAGACCCAGTACTTC	CASSPGAAQETQYF
TRBD1	TRBV5-6	NA	TRBJ1-2	TGTGCCAGCAGCTTGGGGACAGGGCGGGGGCATTATGGCTACACCTTC	CASSLGTGRGHYGYTF
NA	TRBV5-5	NA	TRBJ1-3	TGTGCCAGCAGCTTGGAAAGGGCTGGAAACACCATATATTTT	CASSLERAGNTIYF
NA	TRBV19	few	TRBJ1-2	TGTGCCAGTAGTACCAGGGAAGTTGGCTACACCTTC	CASSTREVGYTF
NA	TRBV18	NA	TRBJ1-2	TGTGCCAGCTCAACTAACAGGCCCTATGGCTACACCTTC	CASSTNRPYGYTF
NA	TRBV24-1	few	TRBJ2-1	TGTGCCACCAGTGCTCCCCGAAAATCCTACAATGAGCAGTTCTTC	CATSAPRKSYNEQFF
NA	TRBV3-1/TRBV3-2	NA	TRBJ1-3	TGTGCCAGCAGCACCTACAAGGGAAGCTCTGGAAACACCATATATTTT	CASSTYKGSSGNTIYF
NA	TRBV7-8	once	TRBJ1-3	TGTGCCAGCAGCTTTAGCAGAAACACCATATATTTT	CASSFSRNTIYF
NA	TRBV18	NA	TRBJ2-2	TGTGCCAGCTCACCCGTTACTAGGGGCACCGGGGAGCTGTTTTTT	CASSPVTRGTGELFF
NA	TRBV5-6	NA	TRBJ1-2	TGTGCCAGCAGCTCCAGACAACACCAAGACCTATATGGCTACACCTTC	CASSSRQHQDLYGYTF
NA	TRBV25-1	NA	TRBJ2-5	TGTGCCAGCAGGCAGGTGTCACAACAAGAGACCCAGTACTTC	CASRQVSQQETQYF
NA	TRBV27	NA	TRBJ2-6	TGTGCCAGCAGGAAGGCTAGCGTCAGGTCTGGGGCCAACGTCCTGACTTTC	CASRKASVRSGANVLTF
NA	TRBV4-1	few	TRBJ2-3	TGCGCCAGCAGCCAAGATGGTATGGGCACAGATACGCAGTATTTT	CASSQDGMGTDTQYF
TRBD2	TRBV11-3	NA	TRBJ2-1	TGTGCCAGCAGCTTAGTTAGCGGGGGGGCAGTTGAGCAGTTCTTC	CASSLVSGGAVEQFF
TRBD1	TRBV2	once	TRBJ1-2	TGTGCCAGCTCGGGACAGCAGAACTATGGCTACACCTTC	CASSGQQNYGYTF
NA	TRBV2	NA	TRBJ1-5	TGTGCCAGCAGTGGATCCGGGACATTGCAGCCCCAGCATTTT	CASSGSGTLQPQHF
NA	TRBV6-1	NA	TRBJ1-2	TGTGCCAGCAGTGAACGCGTGGTCCCTGGCTACACCTTC	CASSERVVPGYTF
NA	TRBV10-1	NA	TRBJ2-7	TGCGCCAGCAGTGAGTTTTTGGACGGACGTGGGGTACCCTACGAGCAGTACTTC	CASSEFLDGRGVPYEQYF
TRBD1	TRBV5-1	NA	TRBJ1-1	TGCGCCAGCACCCAGGGGGGGCTGATAAGAGGGGCTTTCTTT	CASTQGGLIRGAFF
NA	TRBV7-9	once	TRBJ2-7	TGTGCCAGCAGCCCCGGGACGGTAAGCTCCTACGAGCAGTACTTC	CASSPGTVSSYEQYF